These 16 T cell receptor beta chains share one sample of origin, sequenced in a study of shared clonotypes between healthy human individuals. Generated by immunoSEQ multiplex PCR, the TCRdb table keeps only in-frame clones and is missing some. Of about 590,000 clones listed, about 95% were seen once; the top ten hold approximately 0.1%. Naivety among CD8 cells was defined by CD45RO negativity and positive CCR7 selection, thereby excluding terminally differentiated effector memory CD45RA+ cells. The sample consisted of naive CD8+ T cells sorted from blood. The receptor set was obtained from a woman in her 30s in good health.

The chain links TRBV19 to TRBJ2-2, with D perhaps TRBD2 (6 bases). V gave up 10 bases and J gave up 4 bases, with 19 bases separating them. Germline CDR1 reads LNHDA; CDR2 reads SQIVND (reference sequence). The CDR3 is 15 residues long. The CDR3 DNA follows: TGTGCCACTTCTGAGGCGGGGCTATCCACCGGGGAGCTGTTTTTT. Translating gives CATSEAGLSTGELFF.

This chain uses TRBV9 with TRBJ2-7; 7 nucleotides align to TRBD1. The germline CDR1 and CDR2 sequences are SGDLS and YYNGEE. The V and J ends lost 4 bases and 6 bases, in that order; junction bases with no gene match: 7. There are 13 residues in the CDR3. CDR3 bases: TGTGCCAGCAGCTATCTACAGGGGAGCGAGCAGTACTTC. This sequence encodes CASSYLQGSEQYF.

This rearrangement joins TRBV7-9 to TRBJ2-3; a weak D match, TRBD1 (5 bases). This CDR3 region has 14 residues. Looked up from germline, CDR1 is SEHNR and CDR2 is FQNEAQ (reference sequence). The V end lost 8 bases, the J end lost 1 base, and 13 bases lay between the germline ends. The chain's CDR3 is CASEGAVGTDTQYF. For the CDR3, the DNA is TGTGCCAGCGAAGGGGCCGTAGGCACAGATACGCAGTATTTT.

The chain links TRBV5-6 to TRBJ2-3; 7 bases map to TRBD2. Germline values: CDR1 SGHDT, CDR2 YYEEEE. The V segment lost 3 bases and the J segment 3 bases; nucleotides outside the gene matches: 10. The CDR3 loop spans 16 amino acids. CDR3 sequence (DNA): TGTGCCAGCAGCTGGGCCACTGCGGGGGTTACAGATACGCAGTATTTT. This sequence encodes CASSWATAGVTDTQYF.

This chain connects TRBV28 to TRBJ2-7, with D hard to call. With 7 bases removed from V and 3 bases from J, the gap between germline ends came to 10 bases. CDR1 MDHEN and CDR2 SYDVKM come from the germline V gene. CDR3 size: 12 residues. CDR3 sequence reads: CASKSEDYEQYF. The CDR3 region has the DNA TGTGCCAGCAAAAGCGAGGACTACGAGCAGTACTTC.

As for this clone: The same CDR3 also results from other DNA sequences found in this sample. The rearrangement links TRBV11-2 to TRBJ2-7; 7 bases are a match to TRBD2. The CDR3 spans 13 residues. Germline CDR1 reads SGHAT; CDR2 reads FQNNGV. Trimming took 1 base from V and 6 from J; bases not matched to a gene: 3. The CDR3 protein is CASSLGGSGEQYF. In nucleotides, the CDR3 is TGTGCCAGCAGCTTAGGCGGGAGCGGCGAGCAGTACTTC.

The chain joins TRBV21-1 to TRBJ2-5. TRBV21-1 is designated a pseudogene. CDR3 length: 18 residues. The CDR3 DNA is TGTGCCAGCAGCAAAGAGGTCGTGGCACATAAGTACCAAGAGACCCAGTACTTC. It specifies CASSKEVVAHKYQETQYF.

The CDR3, as DNA: TGTGCCAGCATGCAGGGACAGAACTCCTACGAGCAGTACTTC. Its protein is CASMQGQNSYEQYF. This rearrangement joins TRBV2 to TRBJ2-7, with 7 bases matching TRBD1. Germline V CDR1 and CDR2: SNHLY, FYNNEI. The V and J ends lost 7 bases and 0 bases, in that order; junction bases with no gene match: 6. The length of the CDR3 is 14 residues.

CDR3 sequence: CASSQDLLSGRSEQFF. Written as DNA, the CDR3 is TGCGCCAGCAGCCAAGATTTGCTATCAGGTAGGAGTGAGCAGTTCTTC. This chain joins TRBV4-1 and TRBJ2-1; D uncertain. Germline V CDR1 and CDR2: MGHRA, YSYEKL. Deletions cut 0 bases from V and 9 bases from J, with 18 bases between. The CDR3 runs 16 residues.

The chain has TRBV29-1 and TRBJ2-7; D is unresolved. The germline CDR1 and CDR2 sequences are SQVTM and ANQGSEA. V was shortened by 3 bases and J by 0 bases, with 9 bases between the two germline ends. The CDR3 is made up of 13 amino acids. CDR3 amino acids: CSVEFPVSYEQYF. CDR3 DNA: TGCAGCGTTGAGTTTCCAGTCTCCTACGAGCAGTACTTC.

The J gene is TRBJ2-1, the V gene TRBV27; 12 bases are shared with TRBD2. This CDR3 is 15 amino acids long. Germline CDR1 MNHEY, CDR2 SMNVEV (reference sequence). V lost 6 bases to trimming and J lost 7 bases; unmatched junction nucleotides: 7. CDR3 nucleotides: TGTGCCAGCAGCCCTCTAGCGGGAGGGCCTAATGAGCAGTTCTTC. This gives the protein CASSPLAGGPNEQFF.

The chain uses TRBV9 and TRBJ2-7; D may correspond to TRBD1 or TRBD2 (5 bases each). This CDR3 is built from 14 residues. Germline V gene sequence: CDR1 SGDLS, CDR2 YYNGEE. Trimming removed 4 bases at V and 4 bases at J, with 15 bases between. Here the CDR3 DNA reads TGTGCCAGCAGCTCAGGGACCGAGGTATACGAGCAGTACTTC. Its translation is CASSSGTEVYEQYF.

The chain carries TRBV4-1 and TRBJ2-7; D is perhaps TRBD2 (6 bases). Trimming took off 1 base at V and 2 bases at J, with 9 bases between the two ends. Germline loops: CDR1 MGHRA, CDR2 YSYEKL. The length of the CDR3 is 14 residues. CDR3 DNA: TGCGCCAGCAGCCAAGGGGACTGGGCCTACGAGCAGTACTTC. This encodes CASSQGDWAYEQYF.

V is TRBV7-3 and J is TRBJ2-7; TRBD2 agrees at 13 bases. The CDR3 loop spans 15 amino acids. The germline V gene has CDR1 SGHTA and CDR2 FQGTGA. V gave up 1 base and J gave up 6 bases; unmatched junction bases: 3. The CDR3 protein is CASSLSGLAGVEQYF. The CDR3 coding sequence is TGTGCCAGCAGCTTAAGCGGACTAGCGGGAGTCGAGCAGTACTTC. The full variable domain, its missing parts supplied by reference TRBV7-3 and TRBJ2-7, is GAGVSQTPSNKVTEKGKYVELRCDPISGHTALYWYRQSLGQGPEFLIYFQGTGAADDSGLPNDRFFAVRPEGSVSTLKIQRTERGDSAVYLCASSLSGLAGVEQYFGPGTRLTVT.

V gene TRBV5-1 combines with J gene TRBJ1-1; 7 nucleotides line up with TRBD1. Germline assignment: CDR1 SGHRS and CDR2 YFSETQ. The CDR3 runs 17 residues. V lost 0 bases and J lost 4; bases outside the gene matches: 12. This CDR3 reads CASSLDRQTGYGTEAFF. In DNA, the CDR3 is TGCGCCAGCAGCTTGGATCGACAGACAGGGTATGGCACTGAAGCTTTCTTT.

As DNA, the CDR3 is TGCGCCAGCAGCCAAGGGACAGGGGGCTCTTCGAAGACCCAGTACTTC. This gives the protein CASSQGTGGSSKTQYF. The chain combines TRBV4-1 with TRBJ2-5, with TRBD1 matching over 11 bases. The CDR3 extends over 16 amino acids. Germline CDR1 and CDR2: MGHRA and YSYEKL. After removal of 1 base from V and 6 bases from J, the junction contained 7 bases not matched to a gene.